The clone carrying this T cell receptor beta chain has a handful of counts. This sample was taken from a study of patients and donors after allogeneic stem cell transplantation. One entry per CDR3 protein results from TCRdb running MiXCR on the RT-PCR reads. The table includes about a million distinct CDR3 sequences, 15% to 20% detected once. The CDR3 length is 17 residues. The germline CDR1 and CDR2 sequences are LNHDA and SQIVND (reference sequence). Trimming at V came to 5 bases and at J to 0 bases, leaving 11 bases not matched to a gene. V usage is TRBV19 and J usage is TRBJ1-1, with TRBD1 matching 8 bases. Sequencing used blood, either unsorted or a sorted T cell fraction (not recorded which). The receptor was derived from a human donor who was either an allogeneic HSCT recipient or a stem cell or donor lymphocyte infusion donor (not recorded which). It is not recorded whose cells these are; they may come from a transplant donor. The CDR3 bases are TGTGCCAGTAGTGAACAGGGGGGCTTCTCCATGAACACTGAAGCTTTCTTT. Amino acid sequence: CASSEQGGFSMNTEAFF.